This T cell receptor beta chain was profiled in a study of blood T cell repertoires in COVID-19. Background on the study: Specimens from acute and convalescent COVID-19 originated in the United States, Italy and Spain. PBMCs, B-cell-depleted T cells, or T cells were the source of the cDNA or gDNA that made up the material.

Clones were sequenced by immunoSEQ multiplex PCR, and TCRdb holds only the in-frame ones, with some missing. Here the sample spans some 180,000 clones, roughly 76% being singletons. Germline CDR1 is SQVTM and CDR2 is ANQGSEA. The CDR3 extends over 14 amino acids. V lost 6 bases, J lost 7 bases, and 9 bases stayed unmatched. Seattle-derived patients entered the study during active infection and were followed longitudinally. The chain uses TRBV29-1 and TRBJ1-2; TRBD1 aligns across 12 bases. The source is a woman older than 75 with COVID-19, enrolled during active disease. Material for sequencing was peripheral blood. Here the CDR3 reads CSVPGGQGASGYTF. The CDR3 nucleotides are TGCAGCGTCCCCGGGGGACAGGGGGCGAGTGGCTACACCTTC.